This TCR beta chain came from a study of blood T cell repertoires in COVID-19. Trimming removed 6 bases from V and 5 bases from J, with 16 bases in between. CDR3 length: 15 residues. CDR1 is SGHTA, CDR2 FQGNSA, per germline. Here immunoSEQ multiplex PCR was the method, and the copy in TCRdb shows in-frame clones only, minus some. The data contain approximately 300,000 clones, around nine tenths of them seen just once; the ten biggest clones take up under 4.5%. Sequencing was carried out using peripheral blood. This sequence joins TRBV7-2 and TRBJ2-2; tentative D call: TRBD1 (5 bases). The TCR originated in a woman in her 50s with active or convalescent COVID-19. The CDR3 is CASSSDSLETGELFF. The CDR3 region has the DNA TGTGCCAGCAGTTCCGACAGCTTGGAGACCGGGGAGCTGTTTTTT.